The next 21 T cell receptor beta chains were all read from a single sample in a study of T cell responses to AZD1222 COVID-19 vaccine. This table comes from immunoSEQ multiplex PCR, and its TCRdb copy is limited to in-frame clones, with some not included. The sample consists of 30,000 to 50,000 clones, over 75% of them appearing once. The sequencing here drew on peripheral blood, taken 28 days after the second dose of the MenACWY control vaccine. The origin of the receptors is an adult who received the MenACWY meningococcal vaccine as a control.

The chain combines TRBV3-1 (or the pseudogene TRBV3-2) with TRBJ1-1, with no clear D. CDR3 length: 14 residues. V gave up 5 bases and J gave up 4 bases, with 14 bases separating them. Germline V gene sequence: CDR1 LGHDT, CDR2 YNNKEL (reference sequence). The CDR3 protein is CASSNVPGATEAFF. Here the CDR3 DNA reads TGTGCCAGCAGCAACGTTCCAGGTGCCACTGAAGCTTTCTTT.

The V call is TRBV6-2 or TRBV6-3, the J call TRBJ2-7, with 7 nucleotides matching TRBD1. Germline V lookup: CDR1 MNHEY, CDR2 SVGEGT. The CDR3 runs to 15 residues. V was clipped by 6 bases and J by 8 bases; unmatched bases: 16. The CDR3 loop reads CASSPDRVKTLQQYF. The CDR3 bases are TGTGCCAGCAGCCCAGACAGGGTGAAAACTCTACAGCAGTACTTC.

The V call is TRBV27, the J call TRBJ2-1, with D possibly called TRBD1 or TRBD2 (6 bases each). V gave up 1 base and J gave up 6 bases, with 10 bases separating them. CDR1 and CDR2 from the germline V gene are MNHEY and SMNVEV (reference sequence). This CDR3 region has 14 residues. The CDR3 here is CASSLFPGANEQFF. The CDR3 DNA follows: TGTGCCAGCAGTTTATTTCCGGGGGCCAATGAGCAGTTCTTC.

The CDR3 nucleotides are TGTGCCAGCAGCCAAGTTAGGGGGCGCGGCACCGGGGAGCTGTTTTTT. Protein: CASSQVRGRGTGELFF. V gene TRBV3-1 (or the pseudogene TRBV3-2) combines with J gene TRBJ2-2; 7 bases match TRBD1. The V segment lost 1 base and the J segment 4 bases; nucleotides outside the gene matches: 6. This CDR3 has 16 residues. Per germline, CDR1 LGHDT and CDR2 YNNKEL (reference sequence).

The rearrangement uses TRBV30 and TRBJ2-7; TRBD1 matches 8 bases. The CDR3 contains 13 residues. Germline assignment: CDR1 GTSNPN and CDR2 SVGIG (reference sequence). Trimming removed 3 bases from V and 9 bases from J; junction bases left unmatched: 10. The CDR3 bases are TGTGCCTGGAGGGGGACAGGCCCACCGGTGCAGTACTTC. Its translation: CAWRGTGPPVQYF. Full variable domain (remainder filled in from reference TRBV30 and TRBJ2-7): SQTIHQWPATLVQPVGSPLSLECTVEGTSNPNLYWYRQAAGRGLQLLFYSVGIGQISSEVPQNLSASRPQDRQFILSSKKLLLSDSGFYLCAWRGTGPPVQYFGPGTRLTVT.

This clone was counted a single time. This chain links TRBV27 with TRBJ2-1; D is ambiguous. The germline V gene encodes CDR1 MNHEY and CDR2 SMNVEV (reference sequence). V lost 0 bases to trimming and J lost 2 bases, with 8 bases between them. The CDR3 extends over 15 amino acids. The CDR3 DNA sequence: TGTGCCAGCAGTTTATCGGGCCCCGCCTACAATGAGCAGTTCTTC. This gives the protein CASSLSGPAYNEQFF.

This chain uses TRBV6-1 with TRBJ1-2; D remains unclear. Trimming removed 2 bases from V and 9 bases from J, with 13 bases in between. There are 13 residues in the CDR3. CDR1 MNHNS and CDR2 SASEGT come from the germline V gene. DNA for the CDR3: TGTGCCAGCAGTGAACCGGTCAGCCCGCGCTACACCTTC. Encoded protein: CASSEPVSPRYTF.

The genes are TRBV6-1 and TRBJ2-1; D not certain. The V end lost 2 bases, the J end lost 6 bases, and 14 bases lay between the germline ends. There are 15 residues in the CDR3. Germline CDR1 MNHNS, CDR2 SASEGT. CDR3: CASSESFGRSNEQFF. The DNA for the CDR3 is TGTGCCAGCAGTGAAAGCTTTGGGCGAAGCAATGAGCAGTTCTTC.

V gene TRBV5-4 combines with J gene TRBJ2-6; D unclear. Germline loops: CDR1 SGHNT, CDR2 YYREEE (reference sequence). The CDR3 covers 15 residues. The germline V and J ends were trimmed by 4 bases and 0 bases, with 8 bases remaining between them. DNA of the CDR3: TGTGCCAGCAGCCCCACTGGCTCTGGGGCCAACGTCCTGACTTTC. Amino acid sequence: CASSPTGSGANVLTF.

This CDR3 is CASSERRGGNTDTQYF. The CDR3 DNA reads TGTGCCAGCAGTGAACGACGCGGGGGAAACACAGATACGCAGTATTTT. This chain connects TRBV2 to TRBJ2-3, with 7 positions matching TRBD2. Germline-derived CDR1 and CDR2 are SNHLY and FYNNEI. CDR3 length: 16 amino acids. Germline trimming cut 2 bases from V and 2 bases from J; bases unmatched to any gene: 7.

This clone was observed once. V and J are TRBV2 and TRBJ1-1; D not certain. The germline CDR1 and CDR2 sequences are SNHLY and FYNNEI. This CDR3 is built from 13 residues. Trimming took 6 bases from V and 0 from J, leaving 8 bases between them. DNA for the CDR3: TGTGCCAGCAGCGACGCCTTGAACACTGAAGCTTTCTTT. Protein sequence: CASSDALNTEAFF.

The CDR3 DNA follows: TGTGCCAGCAGTTTACACGGCTACGAGCAGTACTTC. Amino acid sequence: CASSLHGYEQYF. J is TRBJ2-7 and V is TRBV12-3 or TRBV12-4; no clear D. Trimming pared 2 bases from V and 3 bases from J, leaving 5 bases between. The CDR3 contains 12 residues.

The V gene is TRBV2, the J gene TRBJ1-5, with D hard to call. Germline assignment: CDR1 SNHLY and CDR2 FYNNEI. V lost 6 bases, J lost 10 bases, and 16 bases lay in between. The CDR3 has 13 residues. CDR3 sequence: CASRSGREGPQHF. The CDR3 coding sequence is TGTGCCAGCAGGAGTGGAAGGGAAGGACCCCAGCATTTT.

The V and J genes are TRBV3-1 (or the pseudogene TRBV3-2) and TRBJ1-1, with TRBD1 matching over 9 bases. Germline loops: CDR1 LGHDT, CDR2 YNNKEL (reference sequence). CDR3 length: 16 amino acids. Trimming took 3 bases from V and 2 from J; bases not matched to a gene: 7. The DNA for the CDR3 is TGTGCCAGCAGCCAGCGATTGGGACAGGGCAACACTGAAGCTTTCTTT. Its protein is CASSQRLGQGNTEAFF.

This clone was seen just once. This chain links TRBV18 with TRBJ1-4; tentatively, D is TRBD1 (5 bases). The CDR3 extends over 15 amino acids. Trimming removed 3 bases from V and 4 bases from J, with 12 bases in between. Per the germline V gene, CDR1 is KGHSH and CDR2 is LQKENI. The CDR3 sequence is CASSPIGTLNEKLFF. CDR3 DNA sequence: TGTGCCAGCTCACCCATCGGGACCCTTAATGAAAAACTGTTTTTT.

This sequence joins TRBV30 and TRBJ2-7, with TRBD2 matching over 8 bases. From germline, CDR1 is GTSNPN and CDR2 SVGIG (reference sequence). The junction had 11 bases not matched to a gene; V was cut back by 4 bases and J by 6 bases. The CDR3 is 14 residues long. The CDR3 DNA reads as TGTGCCTGGAATAACGGGAGGGCCCAACCCGAGCAGTACTTC. Protein: CAWNNGRAQPEQYF.

The rearrangement joins TRBV5-4 to TRBJ2-1; D gene unclear. The CDR3 consists of 13 residues. V was clipped by 2 bases and J by 1 base, with 4 bases between them. CDR1 and CDR2 from the germline V gene are SGHNT and YYREEE (reference sequence). The DNA of the CDR3 is TGTGCCAGCAGCTTAAGATCCTACAATGAGCAGTTCTTC. Its translation is CASSLRSYNEQFF.

The rearrangement links TRBV20-1 to TRBJ2-1; the D is unclear. Germline V CDR1 and CDR2: DFQATT, SNEGSKA (reference sequence). The V gene lost 0 bases and the J gene lost 5 bases, with 2 bases spanning the gap. There are 11 residues in the CDR3. The DNA for the CDR3 is TGCAGTGCTAGAGAAGACAATGAGCAGTTCTTC. Translation gives CSAREDNEQFF.

A single count supports this clone. One end of the junction does not line up with germline, which may come from a read error. This rearrangement joins TRBV5-1 to TRBJ2-7; TRBD1 matches at 11 bases. CDR3 length equals 16 residues. CDR1 is SGHRS, CDR2 YFSETQ, per germline. The DNA of the CDR3 is TGCGCCAGCAGTTTGGGTCGCGGACAGGGGGCCGTCGAGCAGTACTTC. Translating it yields CASSLGRGQGAVEQYF.

V usage is TRBV28 and J usage is TRBJ2-5; D perhaps matches TRBD1 (5 bases). Trimming cost V 7 bases and J 8 bases, with 20 bases left between them. The CDR3 length is 14 residues. CDR1 is MDHEN, CDR2 SYDVKM, per germline. In DNA, the CDR3 is TGTGCCAGCATCTCTGGGGCCTCCGGGTCAACCCAGTACTTC. Translating it yields CASISGASGSTQYF.

The chain employs TRBV18 and TRBJ2-5; weak D call: TRBD2 (5 bases). Germline CDR1 KGHSH, CDR2 LQKENI. The CDR3 extends over 13 amino acids. The V gene lost 5 bases and the J gene lost 3 bases, with 10 bases spanning the gap. The CDR3 region is CASSLDLKETQYF. In DNA, the CDR3 is TGTGCCAGCTCATTGGACTTAAAAGAGACCCAGTACTTC.